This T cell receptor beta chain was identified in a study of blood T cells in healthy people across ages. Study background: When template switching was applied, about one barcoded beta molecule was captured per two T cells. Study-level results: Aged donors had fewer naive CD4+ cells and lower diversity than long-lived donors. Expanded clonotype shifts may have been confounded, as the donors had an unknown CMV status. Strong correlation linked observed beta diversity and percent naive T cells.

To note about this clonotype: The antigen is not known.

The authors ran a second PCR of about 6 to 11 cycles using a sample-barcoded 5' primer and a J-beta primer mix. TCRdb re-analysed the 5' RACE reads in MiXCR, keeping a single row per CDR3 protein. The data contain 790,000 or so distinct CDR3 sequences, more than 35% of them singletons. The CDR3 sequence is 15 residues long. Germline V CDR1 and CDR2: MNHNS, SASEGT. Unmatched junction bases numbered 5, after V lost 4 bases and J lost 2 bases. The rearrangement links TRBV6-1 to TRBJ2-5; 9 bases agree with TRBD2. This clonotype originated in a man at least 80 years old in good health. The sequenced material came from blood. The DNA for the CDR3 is TGTGCCAGCAGTGTGGCTAGCGGGGTTCAAGAGACCCAGTACTTC. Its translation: CASSVASGVQETQYF.